The T cell receptor (beta chain) under discussion was sequenced for a study of blood T cell repertoires in COVID-19. For the study at large: Samples came from the United States, Italy and Spain, spanning acute and convalescent COVID-19. The analysed material was cDNA or gDNA that came from T cells, B-cell-depleted T cells, or PBMCs.

For this clone: A read error may account for a junction end that differs from germline.

The CDR3 has 11 residues. Source study methods: The assay estimated nucleated cells by amplifying reference gene primers. Only in-frame clones appear in the TCRdb table, and some are missing; sequencing was by immunoSEQ multiplex PCR. V and J calls and clone size are those listed in that table; D and trimming were worked out from the DNA. The table shows about 98,000 clones, with roughly 81% occurring only once. What was sequenced was peripheral blood. The sequence derives from a man aged 35 to 55 with active or convalescent COVID-19. V is TRBV12-3 or TRBV12-4 and J is TRBJ2-1, with D uncertain. In nucleotides, the CDR3 is TGTGCCAGCAGTTCCTATAATGAGCAGTTCTTC. It specifies CASSSYNEQFF.